The 15 T cell receptor beta chains below come from one sample, sequenced in a study of identical twins. TCRdb independently ran MiXCR on the 5' RACE reads; one entry per CDR3 protein. The sample carries approximately 550,000 distinct CDR3 sequences, about 22% recorded once. This sample was also put to use in a study of yellow fever vaccine responses in identical twins.

Specimen: CD4+ T cells sorted from blood. These receptor sequences come from a woman aged 18 to 35 in good health.

There are a few counts of this clonotype. The junction and the germline gene differ at one end; a read error may be behind it. The chain carries TRBV18 and TRBJ1-1; D ambiguous. Germline lookup yields CDR1 KGHSH and CDR2 LQKENI. CDR3 length: 12 amino acids. CDR3 residues: CASSPEITGAFF. The CDR3 coding sequence is TGTGCCAGCTCACCAGAAATCACTGGAGCTTTCTTT.

The chain links TRBV20-1 to TRBJ1-3; D unclear. Trimming stripped 0 bases from V and 4 bases from J, with 10 bases between. This CDR3 has 14 amino acids. CDR1 is DFQATT, CDR2 SNEGSKA, per germline (reference sequence). CDR3 residues: CSARDPGGGNTIYF. CDR3 coding DNA: TGCAGTGCTAGAGATCCGGGAGGGGGAAACACCATATATTTT.

The sample holds a few counts of this clonotype. This chain links TRBV20-1 with TRBJ2-7; D is possibly TRBD2 (5 bases). The V end lost 2 bases, the J end lost 6 bases, and 17 bases lay between the germline ends. CDR3 size: 14 residues. CDR1 and CDR2 from the germline V gene are DFQATT and SNEGSKA (reference sequence). The CDR3 here is CSARYGEGRGEQYF. The CDR3 region has the DNA TGCAGTGCTAGATATGGCGAAGGGAGAGGCGAGCAGTACTTC.

A few counts support this clonotype. This chain joins TRBV28 and TRBJ1-5; 7 bases are shared with TRBD1. Germline trimming cut 7 bases from V and 4 bases from J; bases unmatched to any gene: 7. CDR3 length equals 14 residues. Germline CDR1 reads MDHEN; CDR2 reads SYDVKM. The CDR3 region is CASKLGQINQPQHF. The CDR3 DNA reads TGTGCCAGCAAACTGGGACAGATTAATCAGCCCCAGCATTTT. Filled out from reference TRBV28 and TRBJ1-5, the complete variable domain reads DVKVTQSSRYLVKRTGEKVFLECVQDMDHENMFWYRQDPGLGLRLIYFSYDVKMKEKGDIPEGYSVSREKKERFSLILESASTNQTSMYLCASKLGQINQPQHFGDGTRLSIL.

This chain connects TRBV7-8 to TRBJ1-2; D may be TRBD1 (5 bases). V lost 0 bases and J lost 6, with 14 bases in between. The germline V gene encodes CDR1 SGHVS and CDR2 FQNEAQ. CDR3 length: 15 residues. The CDR3 DNA sequence: TGTGCCAGCAGCTTAGCCTCAACAGGAGGCAATGGCTACACCTTC. It encodes CASSLASTGGNGYTF.

J is TRBJ2-7 and V is TRBV6-2 or TRBV6-3; 11 bases match TRBD2. In germline, CDR1 is MNHEY, CDR2 SVGEGT. Trimming at V came to 7 bases and at J to 2 bases, leaving 16 bases not matched to a gene. CDR3 length equals 18 residues. CDR3 sequence reads: CASTAQGWTSGHTYEQYF. CDR3 coding DNA: TGTGCCAGCACCGCACAGGGGTGGACTAGCGGGCATACCTACGAGCAGTACTTC.

This clonotype came up a few times. This chain joins TRBV12-3 or TRBV12-4 and TRBJ2-7, with D possibly matching TRBD2 (5 bases). V shed 5 bases and J shed 7 bases, with 18 bases lying between them. The CDR3 sequence is 14 residues long. CDR3 DNA: TGTGCCAGCAGTGCCCGGGAATCCCGACGGGAGCAGTACTTC. This codes for CASSARESRREQYF.

The chain employs TRBV20-1 and TRBJ2-5; D uncertain. The germline V gene encodes CDR1 DFQATT and CDR2 SNEGSKA (reference sequence). V lost 5 bases and J lost 2, with 15 bases in between. CDR3 size: 14 residues. The DNA for the CDR3 is TGCAGTGCTCCTCTTACGTCAGAACAAGAGACCCAGTACTTC. Translation: CSAPLTSEQETQYF.

This clonotype has more than one count but fewer than ten. The chain uses TRBV24-1 and TRBJ2-2; 7 bases map to TRBD1. The V and J ends lost 11 bases and 3 bases, in that order; junction bases with no gene match: 2. This CDR3 has 12 amino acids. CDR1 is KGHDR, CDR2 SFDVKD, per germline. The CDR3 DNA sequence: TGTGCCAGCAGGGGGTACACCGGGGAGCTGTTTTTT. This encodes CASRGYTGELFF.

The gene calls are TRBV19 and TRBJ2-5, with TRBD1 matching over 7 bases. CDR1 is LNHDA and CDR2 is SQIVND in the germline V gene (reference sequence). The CDR3 runs 17 residues. Trimming cost V 5 bases and J 1 base; bases outside gene matches: 13. DNA for the CDR3: TGTGCCAGTAGTCCCCGGACAGGAAGGATGATCCAAGAGACCCAGTACTTC. This translates into CASSPRTGRMIQETQYF.

This chain uses TRBV3-1 with TRBJ2-3, with 8 bases matching TRBD1. This CDR3 has 17 amino acids. Looked up from germline, CDR1 is LGHDT and CDR2 is YNNKEL (reference sequence). The trim removed 0 bases at V and 1 base at J, leaving 6 bases unmatched. The CDR3, as DNA: TGTGCCAGCAGCCAAGAGTCCAGGGGGCGCGGCACAGATACGCAGTATTTT. This gives the protein CASSQESRGRGTDTQYF.

This clonotype was counted a few times. The rearrangement links TRBV3-1 to TRBJ2-3; 11 bases match TRBD2. V lost 0 bases and J lost 5; bases outside the gene matches: 7. Per germline, CDR1 LGHDT and CDR2 YNNKEL (reference sequence). CDR3 length: 17 amino acids. CDR3 amino acids: CASSQDFSGGARDTQYF. CDR3 nucleotides: TGTGCCAGCAGCCAAGATTTTAGCGGGGGGGCCCGAGATACGCAGTATTTT.

In this sample, this clonotype turned up a few times. The rearrangement uses TRBV10-3 and TRBJ2-3; TRBD2 matches at 13 bases. Germline loops: CDR1 ENHRY, CDR2 SYGVKD. The CDR3 totals 15 residues. V lost 10 bases to trimming and J lost 12 bases; unmatched junction nucleotides: 16. The CDR3 here is CATTTSGGAILSQYF. In nucleotides, the CDR3 is TGTGCCACCACCACTAGCGGGGGGGCTATTTTATCACAGTATTTT.

This clonotype turned up a few times. The chain links TRBV15 to TRBJ2-1; maybe TRBD1 (6 bases). CDR1 is LNHNV and CDR2 is YYDKDF in the germline V gene (reference sequence). The CDR3 is 16 amino acids. V was clipped by 5 bases and J by 5 bases, with 19 bases between them. CDR3 nucleotide sequence: TGTGCCACCAGCGGTGACAGGACCGGGATTAACAATGAGCAGTTCTTC. Its protein product is CATSGDRTGINNEQFF.

This clonotype was observed a few times. The chain recombines TRBV10-2 with TRBJ2-2; D is perhaps TRBD2 (6 bases). The ends were cut back, 3 bases at V and 5 bases at J, with 16 bases in the middle. CDR1 is WSHSY and CDR2 is SAAADI in the germline V gene. The CDR3 length is 16 residues. CDR3 in amino acids: CASSDGAGRGTGELFF. DNA of the CDR3: TGCGCCAGCAGTGATGGGGCAGGCCGGGGGACCGGGGAGCTGTTTTTT.